The 3 T cell receptor beta chains given below trace back to one sample, sequenced in a study of post-analysis software for immune sequencing data. Prepared libraries of TCR beta cDNA carried unique molecular identifiers. TCRdb called the PCR reads again in MiXCR, with one record for every CDR3 protein. The table shows approximately 570,000 distinct CDR3 sequences, with roughly 45% occurring only once. Study results and limitations: Higher frequency in patients than in controls was seen for roughly five TRBV segments, with TRBV5-6, TRBV5-1 and TRBV20-1 among them.

The antigens of these receptors remain unknown. The sequenced sample consisted of blood. These TCRs come from a girl between 10 and 17 years old with multiple sclerosis.

This clonotype was detected a few times. The rearrangement joins TRBV3-1 to TRBJ2-1; 11 nucleotides match TRBD2. V lost 8 bases and J lost 9; bases outside the gene matches: 9. This CDR3 has 14 amino acids. Germline V lookup: CDR1 LGHDT, CDR2 YNNKEL (reference sequence). The CDR3 sequence is CASGRSGRAPEQFF. The CDR3 nucleotides are TGTGCCAGCGGACGTAGCGGGAGGGCCCCTGAGCAGTTCTTC.

Only a few counts were recorded for this clonotype. The CDR3 DNA reads TGCGCCAGCGTCGGAAGGGAAGAGACCCAGTACTTC. It specifies CASVGREETQYF. The rearrangement uses TRBV5-1 and TRBJ2-5; no clear D gene. The germline gives CDR1 SGHRS, CDR2 YFSETQ. Trimming left V 7 bases short and J 3 bases short, with 10 bases between. The CDR3 loop spans 12 amino acids.

This rearrangement joins TRBV12-3 or TRBV12-4 to TRBJ2-3; TRBD2 might be the D (6 bases). Trimming pared 5 bases from V and 6 bases from J, leaving 12 bases between. The CDR3 runs to 13 residues. The CDR3: CASSLPREDTQYF. For the CDR3, the DNA is TGTGCCAGCAGTCTCCCTCGGGAGGATACGCAGTATTTT.